One and the same sample provided the 3 T cell receptor beta chains below, sequenced in a study of beta chain features in type 1 diabetes. Findings and limits, study-wide: Significant though moderate, a shortening of TCRB CDR3s appeared in all four CD4+ subsets of Type 1 diabetes patients.

The whole isolated RNA underwent reverse transcription, so sequencing captured expressed TCRB transcripts. Assay used: immunoSEQ multiplex PCR; TCRdb lists only in-frame clones, some missing. The sample has almost 350,000 clones, roughly 8.8% seen once. No antigen has been assigned to these receptors. Source material: central memory CD4+ T cells from blood. The source of these receptors is a young man with type 1 diabetes.

This clone was picked up a small number of times. The chain combines TRBV6-5 with TRBJ2-1; TRBD2 is a possible D gene (5 bases). CDR3 length equals 14 residues. Looked up from germline, CDR1 is MNHEY and CDR2 is SVGAGI. V gave up 0 bases and J gave up 5 bases, with 8 bases separating them. The CDR3 protein is CASSYSYGDNEQFF. The CDR3 DNA is TGTGCCAGCAGTTACTCTTACGGGGACAATGAGCAGTTCTTC.

The V gene is TRBV4-1, the J gene TRBJ2-5, with D possibly matching TRBD1 (6 bases). The ends were cut back, 5 bases at V and 2 bases at J, with 24 bases in the middle. The length of the CDR3 is 18 residues. Germline V lookup: CDR1 MGHRA, CDR2 YSYEKL. The CDR3 bases are TGCGCCAGCAGCAAGTGGGGGTTGACGGGACAAGATCAAGAGACCCAGTACTTC. It specifies CASSKWGLTGQDQETQYF.

The chain joins TRBV28 to TRBJ2-5, with 8 bases lining up with TRBD1. This CDR3 has 13 residues. The germline V gene has CDR1 MDHEN and CDR2 SYDVKM. The V gene end was trimmed by 7 bases and the J gene end by 3 bases; junction bases not matched to a gene: 4. The CDR3 sequence: CASTRGREETQYF. The DNA of the CDR3 is TGTGCCAGCACCAGGGGGCGCGAAGAGACCCAGTACTTC.